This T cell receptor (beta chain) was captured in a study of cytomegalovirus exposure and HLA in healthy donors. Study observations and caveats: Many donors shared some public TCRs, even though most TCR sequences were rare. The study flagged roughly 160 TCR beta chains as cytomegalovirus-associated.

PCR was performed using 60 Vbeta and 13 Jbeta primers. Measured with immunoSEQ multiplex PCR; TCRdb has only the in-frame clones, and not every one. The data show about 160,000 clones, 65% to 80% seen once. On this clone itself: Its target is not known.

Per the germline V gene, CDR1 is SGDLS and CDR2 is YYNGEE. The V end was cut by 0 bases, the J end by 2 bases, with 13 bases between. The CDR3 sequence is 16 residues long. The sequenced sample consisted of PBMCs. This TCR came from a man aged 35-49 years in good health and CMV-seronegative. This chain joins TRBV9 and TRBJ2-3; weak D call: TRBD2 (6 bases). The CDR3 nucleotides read TGTGCCAGCAGCGTAGGAAGGGGACTTGTCACAGATACGCAGTATTTT. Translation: CASSVGRGLVTDTQYF.